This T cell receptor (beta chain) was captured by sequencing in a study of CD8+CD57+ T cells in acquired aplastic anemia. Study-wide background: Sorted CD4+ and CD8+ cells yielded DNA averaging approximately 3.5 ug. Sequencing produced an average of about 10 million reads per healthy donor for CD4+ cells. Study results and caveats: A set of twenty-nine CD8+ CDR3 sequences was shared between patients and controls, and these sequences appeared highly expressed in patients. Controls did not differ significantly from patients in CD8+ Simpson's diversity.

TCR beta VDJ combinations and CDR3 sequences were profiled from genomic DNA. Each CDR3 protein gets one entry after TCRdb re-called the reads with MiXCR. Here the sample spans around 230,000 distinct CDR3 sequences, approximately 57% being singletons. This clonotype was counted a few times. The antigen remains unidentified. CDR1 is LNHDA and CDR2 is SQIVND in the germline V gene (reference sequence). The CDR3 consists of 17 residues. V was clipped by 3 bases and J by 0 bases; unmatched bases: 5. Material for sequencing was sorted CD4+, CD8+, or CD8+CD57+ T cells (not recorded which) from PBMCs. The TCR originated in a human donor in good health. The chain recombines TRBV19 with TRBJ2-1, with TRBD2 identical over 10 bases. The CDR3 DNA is TGTGCCAGTAGTATGGGAGGACTAGCGGACTCCTACAATGAGCAGTTCTTC. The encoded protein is CASSMGGLADSYNEQFF. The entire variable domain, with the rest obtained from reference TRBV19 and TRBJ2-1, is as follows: DGGITQSPKYLFRKEGQNVTLSCEQNLNHDAMYWYRQDPGQGLRLIYYSQIVNDFQKGDIAEGYSVSREKKESFPLTVTSAQKNPTAFYLCASSMGGLADSYNEQFFGPGTRLTVL.